The present T cell receptor (beta chain) was sequenced within a study of blood T cell repertoires in COVID-19. For the study at large: Collection of acute and convalescent COVID-19 samples took place in the United States, Italy and Spain.

In the study's own analysis: Reference gene primers were amplified, and this amplification served to estimate nucleated cell counts. Only in-frame clones appear in the TCRdb table, and some are missing; sequencing was by immunoSEQ multiplex PCR. That table gives V, J and clone size, and the DNA gave D and trimming. The sample shows about 15,000 clones, approximately 85% of them seen only once. CDR1 and CDR2 from the germline V gene are MNHEY and SVGEGT. The CDR3 length is 15 residues. After removal of 4 bases from V and 6 bases from J, the junction contained 5 bases not matched to a gene. The sequence was collected from an older man in a cohort sampled during active COVID-19. Material: peripheral blood. V is TRBV6-2 or TRBV6-3 and J is TRBJ2-3; 12 bases match TRBD1. In DNA form, the CDR3 reads TGTGCCAGCAGTTTTCCGGGACAGGGGGCGGATACGCAGTATTTT. Translation gives CASSFPGQGADTQYF.